The 23 T cell receptor beta chains in this list originate from one sample, sequenced in a study of blood T cells in healthy people across ages. Next came a second PCR, run for about 7 to 12 cycles, which used a sample-barcoded 5' primer along with a J-beta primer mix. TCRdb independently ran MiXCR on the 5' RACE reads; one entry per CDR3 protein. Among over a million distinct CDR3 sequences listed, approximately 26% were seen once. The same data also contributed to another study, on T cells of mothers and their children.

The source material was blood. The receptors were sampled from a girl aged 2 to 9 in good health.

V is TRBV5-1 and J is TRBJ2-3; D remains unclear. Trimming left V 4 bases short and J 2 bases short, with 11 bases between. There are 14 residues in the CDR3. Germline assignment: CDR1 SGHRS and CDR2 YFSETQ. The CDR3 DNA reads as TGCGCCAGCAGCATGAACTTTCTCACAGATACGCAGTATTTT. Its protein is CASSMNFLTDTQYF.

J is TRBJ2-1 and V is TRBV14; the match to TRBD2 covers 16 bases. Germline values: CDR1 SGHDN, CDR2 FVKESK. V trimming: 1 base; J trimming: 5 bases; junction bases outside the gene matches: 5. The CDR3 is 18 amino acids. The CDR3 bases are TGTGCCAGCAGCCAAGCCCCCGGGACTAGCGGGGGGGACAATGAGCAGTTCTTC. As protein: CASSQAPGTSGGDNEQFF.

The chain links TRBV28 to TRBJ2-2; 7 bases map to TRBD1. The CDR3 is 14 residues long. The germline V gene has CDR1 MDHEN and CDR2 SYDVKM. After removal of 7 bases from V and 4 bases from J, the junction contained 6 bases not matched to a gene. The chain's CDR3 is CASTTGWSTGELFF. In nucleotides, the CDR3 is TGTGCCAGCACGACAGGGTGGAGCACCGGGGAGCTGTTTTTT.

This clonotype occurred a few times. V and J are TRBV7-2 and TRBJ1-1, with 9 bases aligning to TRBD1. This CDR3 is 16 amino acids long. Unmatched junction bases numbered 13, after V lost 4 bases and J lost 7 bases. Germline values: CDR1 SGHTA, CDR2 FQGNSA. This CDR3 reads CASSSASRDRAYEAFF. The CDR3 DNA reads TGTGCCAGCAGCTCAGCCTCCCGGGACAGGGCTTATGAAGCTTTCTTT.

This clonotype turned up a few times. This chain joins TRBV20-1 and TRBJ2-7; 10 bases are a match to TRBD1. CDR3 size: 14 residues. The V segment lost 3 bases and the J segment 3 bases; nucleotides outside the gene matches: 5. The V gene's germline CDR1 is DFQATT and CDR2 SNEGSKA (reference sequence). The CDR3 DNA reads TGCAGTGCTAGCCTTGGGGACAGGGGCTACGAGCAGTACTTC. It codes for CSASLGDRGYEQYF.

This chain joins TRBV10-3 and TRBJ1-2; D is unresolved. Germline V CDR1 and CDR2: ENHRY, SYGVKD. The CDR3 runs to 13 residues. V lost 6 bases and J lost 1, with 9 bases in between. The CDR3 region is CAISPDVNYGYTF. CDR3 nucleotides: TGTGCCATCAGCCCCGACGTTAACTATGGCTACACCTTC.

This clonotype was detected only a few times. J is TRBJ2-7 and V is TRBV18; the D call may be TRBD1 or TRBD2 (6 bases each). V was trimmed by 3 bases and J by 5 bases, leaving 14 bases between them. The CDR3 consists of 14 residues. Germline CDR1 reads KGHSH; CDR2 reads LQKENI. The CDR3 spells CASSPGGYFDEQYF. DNA for the CDR3: TGTGCCAGCTCACCGGGGGGCTACTTTGACGAGCAGTACTTC. Complete variable domain (other parts from reference TRBV18 and TRBJ2-7): NAGVMQNPRHLVRRRGQEARLRCSPMKGHSHVYWYRQLPEEGLKFMVYLQKENIIDESGMPKERFSAEFPKEGPSILRIQQVVRGDSAAYFCASSPGGYFDEQYFGPGTRLTVT.

The gene calls are TRBV5-1 and TRBJ1-1; D is possibly TRBD1 (6 bases). This CDR3 is 14 amino acids long. Trimming took off 4 bases at V and 1 base at J, with 11 bases between the two ends. The germline CDR1 and CDR2 sequences are SGHRS and YFSETQ. The CDR3 DNA reads as TGCGCCAGCAGCCACATGGACAGGAACACTGAAGCTTTCTTT. Its protein product is CASSHMDRNTEAFF.

This clonotype was detected only a few times. DNA for the CDR3: TGTGCCAGCAGCGGCAATTGGGTGGCGGTCACAGATACGCAGTATTTT. This translates into CASSGNWVAVTDTQYF. The V and J genes are TRBV28 and TRBJ2-3; D uncertain. Trimming removed 6 bases from V and 2 bases from J, with 18 bases in between. Germline CDR1 is MDHEN and CDR2 is SYDVKM. The CDR3 covers 16 residues. The full variable domain, in which reference TRBV28 and TRBJ2-3 provide the parts outside the CDR3, is DVKVTQSSRYLVKRTGEKVFLECVQDMDHENMFWYRQDPGLGLRLIYFSYDVKMKEKGDIPEGYSVSREKKERFSLILESASTNQTSMYLCASSGNWVAVTDTQYFGPGTRLTVL.

The chain recombines TRBV4-1 with TRBJ2-3; 13 bases map to TRBD2. Trimming removed 5 bases from V and 5 bases from J; junction bases left unmatched: 10. Germline lookup yields CDR1 MGHRA and CDR2 YSYEKL. CDR3 length: 17 residues. CDR3 sequence reads: CASSEGLAGLTGDTQYF. DNA of the CDR3: TGCGCCAGCAGCGAGGGACTAGCGGGGCTAACGGGAGATACGCAGTATTTT.

This clonotype was picked up a small number of times. V is TRBV2 and J is TRBJ2-5, with D tentatively TRBD1 (6 bases). Trimming left V 6 bases short and J 5 bases short, with 19 bases between. The CDR3 sequence is 15 residues long. In germline, CDR1 is SNHLY, CDR2 FYNNEI. The CDR3 DNA is TGTGCCAGCAGCCCCGACAGGTTCTCAGGGGAGACCCAGTACTTC. Residues: CASSPDRFSGETQYF. Based on the CDR3 plus reference TRBV2 and TRBJ2-5, the full variable domain is EPEVTQTPSHQVTQMGQEVILRCVPISNHLYFYWYRQILGQKVEFLVSFYNNEISEKSEIFDDQFSVERPDGSNFTLKIRSTKLEDSAMYFCASSPDRFSGETQYFGPGTRLLVL.

This clonotype was seen a few times. The chain uses TRBV7-2 and TRBJ1-2; possibly TRBD1 for D (6 bases). Germline CDR1 reads SGHTA; CDR2 reads FQGNSA. The length of the CDR3 is 12 residues. The V end lost 2 bases, the J end lost 8 bases, and 9 bases lay between the germline ends. CDR3 region: CASSLSGEGYTF. For the CDR3, the DNA is TGTGCCAGCAGCTTATCAGGGGAGGGCTACACCTTC.

V and J are TRBV6-5 and TRBJ2-5, with 7 nucleotides matching TRBD1. The J call may be mistaken, given a closer DNA end match to TRBJ2-7. The CDR3 is 14 amino acids. Germline CDR1 is MNHEY and CDR2 is SVGAGI. CDR3 in DNA: TGTGCCAGCAGGAAAACCGGGACAGCCTACGAGCAGTACTTC. Protein: CASRKTGTAYEQYF.

This chain joins TRBV4-1 and TRBJ1-2; D gene unclear. V lost 0 bases to trimming and J lost 7 bases, with 15 bases between them. This CDR3 is 15 amino acids long. CDR1 is MGHRA and CDR2 is YSYEKL in the germline V gene. In nucleotides, the CDR3 is TGCGCCAGCAGCCAAGAAACCCACGCAAGGAGTGGCTACACCTTC. Translating gives CASSQETHARSGYTF.

This clonotype was counted between two and nine times. The rearrangement uses TRBV29-1 and TRBJ2-2; perhaps TRBD2 as D (5 bases). The CDR3 is 13 residues long. Per germline, CDR1 SQVTM and CDR2 ANQGSEA. The V end was cut by 7 bases, the J end by 1 base, with 10 bases between. This CDR3 is CSARSGNTGELFF. The CDR3 DNA sequence: TGCAGCGCGCGAAGCGGGAACACCGGGGAGCTGTTTTTT.

This clonotype has a handful of counts. The chain carries TRBV3-1 and TRBJ1-5; D call uncertain. The germline V gene encodes CDR1 LGHDT and CDR2 YNNKEL (reference sequence). The ends were cut back, 0 bases at V and 6 bases at J, with 12 bases in the middle. This CDR3 comprises 15 residues. The CDR3 region has the DNA TGTGCCAGCAGCCAAGAAGGGTGGTATGGTCAGCCCCAGCATTTT. Translating it yields CASSQEGWYGQPQHF.

A few counts support this clonotype. The chain recombines TRBV29-1 with TRBJ2-7; maybe TRBD2 (5 bases). The V gene lost 6 bases and the J gene lost 5 bases, with 14 bases spanning the gap. In germline, CDR1 is SQVTM, CDR2 ANQGSEA. The CDR3 extends over 12 amino acids. The CDR3 DNA follows: TGCAGCGTCCGGGAAGTAGGCCACGAGCAGTACTTC. Its translation: CSVREVGHEQYF.

This clonotype was observed a few times. V is TRBV11-1 and J is TRBJ2-1, with D possibly being TRBD2 (5 bases). The germline V gene has CDR1 SGHAT and CDR2 FQDESV (reference sequence). This CDR3 contains 18 residues. V dropped 5 bases and J dropped 0 bases, with 20 bases sitting between them. The CDR3 protein is CASSHGPDYTLSYNEQFF. As DNA, the CDR3 is TGTGCCAGCAGCCATGGACCAGACTATACCCTCTCCTACAATGAGCAGTTCTTC.

This clonotype occurred a few times. The genes are TRBV20-1 and TRBJ2-2; D unresolved. CDR3 size: 13 residues. CDR1 DFQATT and CDR2 SNEGSKA come from the germline V gene (reference sequence). V shed 0 bases and J shed 6 bases, with 8 bases lying between them. The chain's CDR3 is CSARDRGPGELFF. CDR3 bases: TGCAGTGCTAGAGATCGAGGACCCGGGGAGCTGTTTTTT.

This chain joins TRBV2 and TRBJ2-7; TRBD2 matches 10 bases. This CDR3 spans 13 amino acids. Germline V gene lookup returns CDR1 SNHLY and CDR2 FYNNEI. The trim removed 9 bases at V and 3 bases at J, leaving 5 bases unmatched. The CDR3 loop is CASFSSGSYEQYF. CDR3 sequence (DNA): TGTGCCAGTTTTTCTAGCGGGAGCTACGAGCAGTACTTC.

This chain connects TRBV9 to TRBJ2-5, with D hard to call. The J call may be incorrect, as the DNA end agrees better with TRBJ2-7. CDR1 SGDLS and CDR2 YYNGEE come from the germline V gene. The CDR3 has 14 amino acids. The CDR3 region is CASSVSWGSYEQYF. As DNA, the CDR3 is TGTGCCAGCAGCGTCTCTTGGGGCTCCTACGAGCAGTACTTC.

V gene TRBV15 combines with J gene TRBJ2-5; weak D call: TRBD2 (6 bases). Per the germline V gene, CDR1 is LNHNV and CDR2 is YYDKDF (reference sequence). Trimming shortened V by 0 bases and J by 3 bases, and 14 bases separated the two germline ends. There are 16 residues in the CDR3. Here the CDR3 reads CATSRDIERGKETQYF. The CDR3, as DNA: TGTGCCACCAGCAGAGATATTGAACGGGGGAAAGAGACCCAGTACTTC.

This rearrangement joins TRBV11-3 to TRBJ1-1; 7 bases align to TRBD1. Germline trimming cut 4 bases from V and 3 bases from J; bases unmatched to any gene: 5. The germline V gene encodes CDR1 SGHNT and CDR2 YENEEA. CDR3 length equals 14 residues. CDR3 sequence reads: CASSSTGLDTEAFF. CDR3 nucleotides: TGTGCCAGCAGCTCGACAGGGTTAGACACTGAAGCTTTCTTT.